Following are 9 T cell receptor beta chains from one sample sequenced in a study of T cells after yellow fever vaccination. Each CDR3 protein gets one entry after TCRdb re-called the 5' RACE reads with MiXCR. The sample carries 150,000 to 200,000 distinct CDR3 sequences, about a tenth recorded once. The specimen comprised CD8+ T cells sorted from PBMCs, sampled 45 days after the yellow fever booster vaccination. The receptors derive from a man younger than 30 who received the YFV17D yellow fever vaccine.

This clonotype was seen a few times. The chain employs TRBV19 and TRBJ2-1; either TRBD1 or TRBD2 may supply D (5 bases each). Trimming removed 5 bases from V and 8 bases from J, with 13 bases in between. Germline CDR1 reads LNHDA; CDR2 reads SQIVND (reference sequence). This CDR3 has 13 residues. The CDR3 DNA follows: TGTGCCAGTAGTGGGACCCCTAGGGATGAGCAGTTCTTC. Translating gives CASSGTPRDEQFF.

This chain connects TRBV4-1 to TRBJ2-7; D possibly corresponds to TRBD1 (5 bases). The length of the CDR3 is 15 residues. Germline values: CDR1 MGHRA, CDR2 YSYEKL. The V end lost 1 base, the J end lost 7 bases, and 17 bases lay between the germline ends. CDR3 in DNA: TGCGCCAGCAGCCAAGGGGGCCAGTTCCTAAGGGAGCAGTACTTC. It codes for CASSQGGQFLREQYF.

This clonotype has just a few counts. The chain couples TRBV15 to TRBJ1-4, with a tentative D call TRBD1 (5 bases). CDR3 length: 16 amino acids. The germline CDR1 and CDR2 sequences are LNHNV and YYDKDF (reference sequence). Trimming took off 6 bases at V and 4 bases at J, with 18 bases between the two ends. The DNA for the CDR3 is TGTGCCACCAGGGGGTTGAAGGGACTGAGTAATGAAAAACTGTTTTTT. Translating gives CATRGLKGLSNEKLFF.

In its sample, this clonotype was seen a few times. The rearrangement uses TRBV25-1 and TRBJ2-2; D is unresolved. Germline V gene data show CDR1 as MGHDK and CDR2 as SYGVNS. The CDR3 is 15 residues long. Trimming removed 2 bases at V and 1 base at J, with 8 bases between. The CDR3 reads CASSEDNRNTGELFF. The DNA of the CDR3 is TGTGCCAGCAGTGAAGACAATAGGAACACCGGGGAGCTGTTTTTT.

V usage is TRBV3-1 and J usage is TRBJ2-1; D perhaps matches TRBD1 (6 bases). This CDR3 has 15 residues. Trimming took off 0 bases at V and 13 bases at J, with 19 bases between the two ends. Germline values: CDR1 LGHDT, CDR2 YNNKEL (reference sequence). Here the CDR3 reads CASSQDLVTGSGQFF. CDR3 DNA: TGTGCCAGCAGCCAAGACCTGGTGACAGGTTCGGGTCAGTTCTTC.

This clonotype was found a few times. V usage is TRBV30 and J usage is TRBJ2-7; TRBD2 might be the D (5 bases). Germline CDR1 GTSNPN, CDR2 SVGIG (reference sequence). Trimming left V 0 bases short and J 3 bases short, with 9 bases between. This CDR3 comprises 13 residues. The CDR3 here is CAWSVGLLYEQYF. DNA for the CDR3: TGTGCCTGGAGTGTAGGACTCCTCTACGAGCAGTACTTC. Filled out from reference TRBV30 and TRBJ2-7, the complete variable domain reads SQTIHQWPATLVQPVGSPLSLECTVEGTSNPNLYWYRQAAGRGLQLLFYSVGIGQISSEVPQNLSASRPQDRQFILSSKKLLLSDSGFYLCAWSVGLLYEQYFGPGTRLTVT.

This clonotype was seen only a few times. The chain has TRBV5-4 and TRBJ2-2, with D hard to call. From germline, CDR1 is SGHNT and CDR2 YYREEE (reference sequence). V was cut by 4 bases and J by 6 bases, with 16 bases left in between. CDR3 length: 15 residues. The CDR3 is CASSRIGVEAGELFF. The CDR3 nucleotides are TGTGCCAGCAGCAGGATTGGAGTGGAAGCCGGGGAGCTGTTTTTT.

This chain joins TRBV29-1 and TRBJ2-5; D perhaps matches TRBD1 (7 bases). CDR3 size: 14 residues. Germline V gene data show CDR1 as SQVTM and CDR2 as ANQGSEA. Trimming removed 4 bases at V and 2 bases at J, with 14 bases between. This CDR3 is CSVVPQGGQETQYF. DNA of the CDR3: TGCAGCGTTGTCCCCCAGGGGGGACAAGAGACCCAGTACTTC.

This clonotype was counted only a few times. The junction and the germline gene differ at one end; a read error may be behind it. The rearrangement uses TRBV19 and TRBJ1-2; unclear D gene. CDR1 is LNHDA and CDR2 is SQIVND in the germline V gene (reference sequence). CDR3 length: 14 amino acids. CDR3 sequence reads: CASSSAGTKYGYTF. Here the CDR3 DNA reads TGTGCCAGTAGTAGTGCGGGAACTAAATATGGCTACACCTTC.